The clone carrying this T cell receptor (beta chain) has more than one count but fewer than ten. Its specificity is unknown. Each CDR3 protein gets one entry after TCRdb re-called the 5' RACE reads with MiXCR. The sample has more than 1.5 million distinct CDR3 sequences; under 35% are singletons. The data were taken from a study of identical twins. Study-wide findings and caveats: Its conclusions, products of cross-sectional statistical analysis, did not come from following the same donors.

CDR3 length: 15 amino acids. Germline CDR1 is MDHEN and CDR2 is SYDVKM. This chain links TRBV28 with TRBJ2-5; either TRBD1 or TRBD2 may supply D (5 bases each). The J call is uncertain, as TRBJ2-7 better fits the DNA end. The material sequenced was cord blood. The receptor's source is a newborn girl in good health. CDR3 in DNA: TGTGCCAGCAGTGCCCAGGGATCTCGGGGAGCCGAGCAGTACTTC. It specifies CASSAQGSRGAEQYF.